This TCR beta chain was captured in a study of PD-1 blockade in classical Hodgkin lymphoma. CDR3 length: 14 amino acids. The germline V gene has CDR1 MDHEN and CDR2 SYDVKM. V lost 4 bases and J lost 5; bases outside the gene matches: 4. The method was immunoSEQ multiplex PCR; TCRdb's version includes in-frame clones alone and lacks a portion of them. Of approximately 89,000 clones in the sample, approximately 83% are singletons; the top ten hold 12%. Brentuximab vedotin exposure varied among the patients, all of whom had relapsed after autologous stem cell transplantation. This specimen was peripheral blood mononuclear cells (PBMCs), taken at baseline. The source is a human donor with classical Hodgkin lymphoma. The chain is built from TRBV28 and TRBJ2-5; the match to TRBD1 covers 10 bases. CDR3 region: CASSWGQGLETQYF. CDR3 coding DNA: TGTGCCAGCAGTTGGGGACAGGGGTTGGAGACCCAGTACTTC.